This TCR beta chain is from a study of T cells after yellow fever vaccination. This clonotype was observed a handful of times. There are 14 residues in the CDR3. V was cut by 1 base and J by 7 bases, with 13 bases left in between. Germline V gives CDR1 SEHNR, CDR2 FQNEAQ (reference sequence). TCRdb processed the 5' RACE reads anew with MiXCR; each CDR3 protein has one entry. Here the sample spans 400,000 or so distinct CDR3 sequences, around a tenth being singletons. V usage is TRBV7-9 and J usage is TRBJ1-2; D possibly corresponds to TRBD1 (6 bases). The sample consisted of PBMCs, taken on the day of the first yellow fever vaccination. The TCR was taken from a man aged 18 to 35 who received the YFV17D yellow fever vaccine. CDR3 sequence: CASSLGQGQGGYTF. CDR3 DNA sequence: TGTGCCAGCAGCTTAGGGCAGGGACAAGGTGGCTACACCTTC.